The 16 T cell receptor beta chains in this list originate from one sample, sequenced in a study of vaccination and CD4 T cells after COVID-19. These receptors have no identified antigens. Sequence data for DNA of cultured CD4+ T cells were generated by the Oncomine TCR Beta short-read assay. TCRdb fed the PCR reads into MiXCR, producing one record per CDR3 protein. The data contain about 21,000 distinct CDR3 sequences, 46% of them singletons. The time point denotes: late sampling 161 to 241 days after vaccination in three convalescent patients. Treatment of the sample: roughly ten-day PBMC culture with coronavirus spike peptide pools or control peptides (ViraFEST assay). The sample consisted of CD4+ T cells from blood, cultured in vitro, taken about 7 months after SARS-CoV-2 vaccination. The receptors shown here come from a human donor who had recovered from COVID-19.

The chain employs TRBV5-1 and TRBJ2-3, with 7 positions matching TRBD2. The CDR3 is 14 amino acids. J gave up 5 bases and V 0 bases, and 3 bases lay outside the gene matches. CDR1 is SGHRS, CDR2 YFSETQ, per germline. The DNA of the CDR3 is TGCGCCAGCAGCTTGGAGGCTAGCGGAGATACGCAGTATTTT. It specifies CASSLEASGDTQYF.

In its sample, this clonotype is large (0.1 to 1%). This chain links TRBV20-1 with TRBJ2-7, with D maybe TRBD1 (6 bases). The V end was cut by 0 bases, the J end by 3 bases, with 12 bases between. Looked up from germline, CDR1 is DFQATT and CDR2 is SNEGSKA (reference sequence). The CDR3 contains 14 residues. The CDR3 loop reads CSAREGQGYYEQYF. DNA of the CDR3: TGCAGTGCTAGAGAGGGGCAGGGGTACTACGAGCAGTACTTC.

The CDR3 DNA reads TGTGCCAGCAGCTTAGCTGGACTAGCCGATGTGAGTGGCATTCAGTACTTC. Translated, it gives CASSLAGLADVSGIQYF. This chain connects TRBV7-2 to TRBJ2-4; 8 bases map to TRBD2. Germline V gives CDR1 SGHTA, CDR2 FQGNSA. Unmatched junction bases numbered 13, after V lost 0 bases and J lost 9 bases. The CDR3 has 17 residues.

This chain connects TRBV2 to TRBJ2-5; TRBD2 aligns across 11 bases. Germline V gene sequence: CDR1 SNHLY, CDR2 FYNNEI. V gave up 5 bases and J gave up 6 bases; unmatched junction bases: 11. The CDR3 contains 16 residues. The chain's CDR3 is CASSNLAGGPGQTQYF. The CDR3 bases are TGTGCCAGCAGTAATCTAGCGGGGGGCCCGGGCCAGACCCAGTACTTC. The full variable domain, its missing parts supplied by reference TRBV2 and TRBJ2-5, is EPEVTQTPSHQVTQMGQEVILRCVPISNHLYFYWYRQILGQKVEFLVSFYNNEISEKSEIFDDQFSVERPDGSNFTLKIRSTKLEDSAMYFCASSNLAGGPGQTQYFGPGTRLLVL.

This clonotype showed up just a few times. The V gene is TRBV29-1, the J gene TRBJ1-2; D unresolved. There are 11 residues in the CDR3. Germline-derived CDR1 and CDR2 are SQVTM and ANQGSEA. V lost 3 bases and J 5 bases, leaving 7 bases between the germline ends. This CDR3 is CSVEHGYGYTF. CDR3 nucleotides: TGCAGCGTTGAGCATGGATATGGCTACACCTTC. Full variable domain (missing parts from reference TRBV29-1 and TRBJ1-2): SAVISQKPSRDICQRGTSLTIQCQVDSQVTMMFWYRQQPGQSLTLIATANQGSEATYESGFVIDKFPISRPNLTFSTLTVSNMSPEDSSIYLCSVEHGYGYTFGSGTRLTVV.

V is TRBV5-4 and J is TRBJ2-7, with a tentative D call TRBD1 (5 bases). The CDR3 covers 13 residues. The V gene's germline CDR1 is SGHNT and CDR2 YYREEE (reference sequence). V lost 0 bases and J lost 7, with 11 bases in between. The CDR3 protein is CASSLAGWREQYF. In DNA form, the CDR3 reads TGTGCCAGCAGCTTGGCAGGGTGGCGGGAGCAGTACTTC.

Here the CDR3 reads CASSITGRTLDEQYF. CDR3 in DNA: TGTGCCAGCAGCATTACGGGACGGACTCTAGACGAGCAGTACTTC. V gene TRBV7-6 combines with J gene TRBJ2-7; either TRBD1 or TRBD2 may fit D (5 bases each). The V gene lost 5 bases and the J gene lost 5 bases, with 19 bases spanning the gap. The CDR3 is 15 amino acids. The germline V gene has CDR1 SGHVS and CDR2 FNYEAQ.

The chain employs TRBV7-2 and TRBJ2-7, with TRBD2 as a possible D gene (6 bases). V lost 5 bases and J 1 base, leaving 12 bases between the germline ends. The CDR3 is 14 amino acids. The germline V gene has CDR1 SGHTA and CDR2 FQGNSA. In DNA form, the CDR3 reads TGTGCCAGCAGCAGACCGGGGGTTTCCTACGAGCAGTACTTC. Residues: CASSRPGVSYEQYF.

This chain connects TRBV5-1 to TRBJ2-5, with TRBD2 matching 8 bases. The CDR3 has 14 amino acids. Germline CDR1 and CDR2: SGHRS and YFSETQ. With 0 bases clipped from V and 5 bases from J, the junction kept 3 bases outside the gene matches. CDR3 coding DNA: TGCGCCAGCAGCTTGGGCGGGGGGACTGAGACCCAGTACTTC. It yields the protein CASSLGGGTETQYF.

The table lists this clonotype with a few counts. The rearrangement joins TRBV2 to TRBJ2-7, with D tentatively TRBD1 (5 bases). The CDR3 consists of 14 residues. Germline assignment: CDR1 SNHLY and CDR2 FYNNEI. V was pared by 3 bases and J by 9 bases, with 18 bases between. The CDR3 reads CASSEGQLHIGQYF. CDR3 nucleotides: TGTGCCAGCAGTGAGGGGCAGTTACACATTGGGCAGTACTTC.

The V and J genes are TRBV7-8 and TRBJ2-6, with D perhaps matching TRBD1 or TRBD2 (5 bases each). The CDR3 runs 18 residues. The V gene's germline CDR1 is SGHVS and CDR2 FQNEAQ. Trimming shortened V by 1 base and J by 4 bases, and 17 bases separated the two germline ends. In DNA form, the CDR3 reads TGTGCCAGCAGCTTAGTGGTTGGGGGTGTTGAAGGGGCCAACGTCCTGACTTTC. Translating gives CASSLVVGGVEGANVLTF.

This clonotype was counted only a few times. The V gene is TRBV6-5, the J gene TRBJ2-7, with D possibly matching TRBD1 (6 bases). The V and J ends lost 7 bases and 1 base respectively, with 17 bases between them. The CDR3 contains 15 residues. CDR1 is MNHEY and CDR2 is SVGAGI in the germline V gene. CDR3 sequence: CASNYSVGQSYEQYF. The CDR3 DNA follows: TGTGCCAGCAATTATTCGGTGGGACAATCCTACGAGCAGTACTTC.

The chain couples TRBV15 to TRBJ1-2; D gene ambiguous. CDR1 and CDR2 (germline): LNHNV, YYDKDF (reference sequence). V lost 4 bases, J lost 4 bases, and 13 bases lay in between. CDR3 length: 14 amino acids. CDR3 amino acids: CATSISGVFYGYTF. In nucleotides, the CDR3 is TGTGCCACCAGCATATCAGGAGTTTTCTATGGCTACACCTTC.

The chain carries TRBV7-8 and TRBJ2-7, with D unresolved. The V gene's germline CDR1 is SGHVS and CDR2 FQNEAQ. This CDR3 comprises 13 residues. Trimming left V 4 bases short and J 2 bases short, with 9 bases between. CDR3 region: CASSSIAAYEQYF. The CDR3 DNA sequence: TGTGCCAGCAGCTCTATCGCTGCCTACGAGCAGTACTTC.

This clonotype was counted a few times. CDR3 loop: CASSLRQNTEAFF. DNA of the CDR3: TGTGCCAGCAGCTTAAGGCAGAACACTGAAGCTTTCTTT. The V gene is TRBV7-9, the J gene TRBJ1-1, with no clear D. Per the germline V gene, CDR1 is SEHNR and CDR2 is FQNEAQ (reference sequence). The germline V and J ends were trimmed by 2 bases and 1 base, with 5 bases remaining between them. The CDR3 totals 13 residues.

This chain connects TRBV7-2 to TRBJ2-3, with D possibly TRBD2 on 7 matching bases. The CDR3 length is 17 residues. Germline loops: CDR1 SGHTA, CDR2 FQGNSA. V dropped 1 base and J dropped 4 bases, with 18 bases sitting between them. The DNA for the CDR3 is TGTGCCAGCAGCTTAGTGCCTAGCGGAGGGGGAGCAGATACGCAGTATTTT. It specifies CASSLVPSGGGADTQYF.